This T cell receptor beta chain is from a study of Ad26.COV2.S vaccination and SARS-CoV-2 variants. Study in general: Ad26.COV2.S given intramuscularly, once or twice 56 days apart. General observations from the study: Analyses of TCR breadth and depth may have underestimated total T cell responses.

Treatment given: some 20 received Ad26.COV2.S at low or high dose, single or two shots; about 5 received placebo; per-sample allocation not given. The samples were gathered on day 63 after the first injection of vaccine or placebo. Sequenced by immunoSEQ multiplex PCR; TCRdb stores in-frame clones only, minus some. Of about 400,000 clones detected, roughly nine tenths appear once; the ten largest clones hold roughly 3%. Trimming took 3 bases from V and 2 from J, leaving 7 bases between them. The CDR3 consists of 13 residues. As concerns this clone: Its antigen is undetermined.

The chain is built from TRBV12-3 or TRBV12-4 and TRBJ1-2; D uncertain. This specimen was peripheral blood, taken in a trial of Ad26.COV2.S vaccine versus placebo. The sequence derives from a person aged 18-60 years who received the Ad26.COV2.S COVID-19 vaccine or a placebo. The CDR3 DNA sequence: TGTGCCAGCAGTTTTGGAGAGAACTATGGCTACACCTTC. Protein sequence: CASSFGENYGYTF.